This T cell receptor beta chain was captured in a study of CD8+ T cells in alopecia areata (dated by TCRdb to the late 2010s). About the investigation overall: The treated patients, all with moderate-to-severe alopecia areata, were enrolled in an open-label pilot trial of oral tofacitinib given at 5 to 10 mg twice daily. Tofacitinib was given for 6 to 18 months, followed by 6 months of follow-up off drug to assess delayed response and recurrence. High-throughput TCRbeta sequencing was used to examine T cell clonal expansion in alopecia areata in both the C3H/HeJ mouse model and human patients. Human TCRbeta sequencing covered scalp tissue and sorted CD4+ and CD8+ peripheral blood T cells from patchy and totalis/universalis alopecia areata patients and healthy controls. Patients on tofacitinib were biopsied at baseline and after 4 and 24 weeks of treatment, and several of the patients also had a later scalp biopsy. Scalp clonality was compared across normal scalp (n=4), patchy alopecia areata scalp (n=8), and alopecia totalis/universalis scalp (n=8). RNA was obtained with the PAXgene miRNA kit for fixed scalp, the miRNeasy kit for PBMCs, and the RNeasy kit for mouse skin. TCRbeta CDR3 regions were amplified by immunoSEQ multiplex PCR with 35 Vbeta forward and 13 Jbeta reverse primers. Broad study findings and their caveats: Lesional scalp, especially in alopecia totalis/universalis, showed higher clonality and more expanded CD8+ clones than normal scalp, suggesting antigenic drive. Scalp TCR repertoire analysis is complicated because resident alphabeta T cells in normal human skin are also sequenced, whereas mouse skin is dominated by gammadelta T cells. Shared TCR sequences between patients were less evident than in mice, which may be partly attributable to HLA diversity in the patient population.

A word on this clone: Which antigen it targets is not known. No clone much larger than this one lies a single base away; base qualities are absent.

Library generation was performed with the immunoSEQ multiplex PCR assay. RNA was extracted from all samples and reverse transcribed into cDNA, which served as template for TCR sequencing. SuperScript III was used to make first-strand cDNA, primed with a 2:1 mix of oligo-dT and random hexamers. A synthetic immune receptor repertoire was used to measure amplification bias, and any remaining bias was corrected computationally. In the paper's pipeline: Raw reads were preprocessed to remove errors, and CDR3 was defined according to IMGT conventions as the region from the conserved cysteine to phenylalanine. Clonality was computed by normalizing Shannon entropy by log2 of the number of productive unique TCRs and subtracting the result from 1. CD4 or CD8 identity of scalp clones was inferred by cross-referencing scalp TCRbeta sequences with sorted blood CD4 and CD8 repertoires. This immuneACCESS table, as held by TCRdb, lists in-frame sequences with V and J called but not all clones. Of the missing ones, under half trace to an unresolved V gene in checked studies; the others have no known cause. V and J calls and clone size are copied from that table; D and trimming were computed from the DNA. The sample includes 120,000 to 150,000 clones, with roughly 50% observed a single time. The ten largest account for roughly 7.5% of the sample.

Lesional scalp punch biopsies and peripheral blood were obtained from alopecia areata patients. PBMCs were isolated by density centrifugation and stained for CD3, CD4 and CD8, after which CD4+ and CD8+ T cells were sorted on a FACSAria. CDR1 SGHDN and CDR2 FVKESK are derived from the germline V gene. The CDR3 runs 19 residues from the cysteine to the phenylalanine. Here the CDR3 DNA is all that survives: 57 bases in frame from base 1. The junction shows trimming of 0 bases on V and 4 bases on J, plus 24 bases between the germline ends. The receptor was isolated from a human donor with alopecia areata. The chain is encoded by TRBV14 joined to TRBJ1-2; no D segment can be confidently identified. Sequencing input: CD4+ T cells sorted from blood. The sequence in DNA is TGTGCCAGCAGCCAAGACTCGGGCTCGGGGAAGGGCCGACCCTATGGCTACACCTTC. It translates as CASSQDSGSGKGRPYGYTF.